The clone carrying this T cell receptor (beta chain) has more than one count but fewer than ten. Germline CDR1 and CDR2: DFQATT and SNEGSKA (reference sequence). Between the trimmed V and J ends, which lost 5 bases and 8 bases, there was a span of 15 bases. CDR3 size: 12 residues. The data derive from a study of response to subunit inactivated influenza vaccine. TCRdb redid the calling of the RT-PCR reads with MiXCR, one entry per CDR3 protein. The sample consists of fewer than 350,000 distinct CDR3 sequences, around a fifth of them appearing once. The chain recombines TRBV20-1 with TRBJ1-2, with D unresolved. Sequenced material: PBMCs from blood, taken approximately 20 months after vaccination. The TCR comes from a man between 45 and 75 years old who received an inactivated influenza vaccine. The CDR3: CSAYALRSGYTF. The CDR3 nucleotides are TGCAGTGCTTACGCTCTTCGAAGCGGCTACACCTTC.